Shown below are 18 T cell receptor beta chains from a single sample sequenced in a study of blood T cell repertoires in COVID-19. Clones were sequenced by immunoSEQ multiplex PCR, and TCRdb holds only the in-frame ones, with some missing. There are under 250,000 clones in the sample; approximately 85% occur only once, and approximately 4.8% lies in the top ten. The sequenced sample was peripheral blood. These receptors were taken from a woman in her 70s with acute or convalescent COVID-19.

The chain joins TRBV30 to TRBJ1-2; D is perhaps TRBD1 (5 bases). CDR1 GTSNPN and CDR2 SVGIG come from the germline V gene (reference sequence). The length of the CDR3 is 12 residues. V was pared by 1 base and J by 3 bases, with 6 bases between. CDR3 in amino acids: CAWSEGDYGYTF. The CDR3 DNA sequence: TGTGCCTGGAGTGAAGGGGACTATGGCTACACCTTC.

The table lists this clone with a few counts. CDR3 sequence (DNA): TGTGCCAGCAGTGAAGCTGGGACAGCGAAAAACATTCAGTACTTC. Its translation is CASSEAGTAKNIQYF. J is TRBJ2-4 and V is TRBV2, with 7 nucleotides matching TRBD1. This CDR3 is built from 15 residues. CDR1 is SNHLY and CDR2 is FYNNEI in the germline V gene. Trimming removed 0 bases from V and 4 bases from J; junction bases left unmatched: 3.

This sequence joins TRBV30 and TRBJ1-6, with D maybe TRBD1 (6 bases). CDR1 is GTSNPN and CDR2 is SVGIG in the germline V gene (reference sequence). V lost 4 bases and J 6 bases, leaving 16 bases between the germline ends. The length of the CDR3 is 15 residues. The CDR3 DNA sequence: TGTGCCTGGATGATTGGACAGAAAATTAATTCACCCCTCCACTTT. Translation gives CAWMIGQKINSPLHF.

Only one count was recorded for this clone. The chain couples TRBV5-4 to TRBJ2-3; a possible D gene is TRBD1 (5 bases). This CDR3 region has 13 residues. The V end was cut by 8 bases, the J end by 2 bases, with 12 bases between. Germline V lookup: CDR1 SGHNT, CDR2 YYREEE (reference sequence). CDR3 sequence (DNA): TGTGCCAGTAACAGGAGCCTCACAGATACGCAGTATTTT. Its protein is CASNRSLTDTQYF.

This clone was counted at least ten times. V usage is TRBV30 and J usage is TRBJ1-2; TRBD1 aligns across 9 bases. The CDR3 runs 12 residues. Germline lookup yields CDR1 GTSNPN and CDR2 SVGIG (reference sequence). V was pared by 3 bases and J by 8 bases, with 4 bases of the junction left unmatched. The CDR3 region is CAWRGTGYGYTF. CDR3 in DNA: TGTGCCTGGAGAGGGACAGGGTACGGCTACACCTTC.

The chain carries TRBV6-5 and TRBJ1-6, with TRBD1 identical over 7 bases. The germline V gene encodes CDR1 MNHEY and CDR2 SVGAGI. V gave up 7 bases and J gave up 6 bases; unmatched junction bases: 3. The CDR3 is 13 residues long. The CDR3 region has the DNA TGTGCCAGCACGACAGGGATTAATTCACCCCTCCACTTT. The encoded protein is CASTTGINSPLHF.

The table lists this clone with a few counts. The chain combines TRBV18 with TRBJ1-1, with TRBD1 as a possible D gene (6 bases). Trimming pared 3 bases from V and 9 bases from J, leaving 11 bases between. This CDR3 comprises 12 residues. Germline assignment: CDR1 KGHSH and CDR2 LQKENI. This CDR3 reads CASSPGQRQAFF. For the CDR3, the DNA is TGTGCCAGCTCACCGGGACAACGACAAGCTTTCTTT.

CDR3 DNA sequence: TGTGCCTGGAGCGAACCGGGACTAGCGGGGCAAGAGACCCAGTACTTC. Its translation is CAWSEPGLAGQETQYF. The V call is TRBV30, the J call TRBJ2-5; 13 nucleotides agree with TRBD2. In germline, CDR1 is GTSNPN, CDR2 SVGIG (reference sequence). V was pared by 3 bases and J by 2 bases, with 6 bases of the junction left unmatched. The CDR3 is 16 amino acids.

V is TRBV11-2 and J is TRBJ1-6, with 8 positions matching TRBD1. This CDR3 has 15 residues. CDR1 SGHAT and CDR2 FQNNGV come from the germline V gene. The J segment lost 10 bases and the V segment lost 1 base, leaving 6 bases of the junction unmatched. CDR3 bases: TGTGCCAGCAGCTTAGTTGGGACAGGTGAATCACCCCTCCACTTT. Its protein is CASSLVGTGESPLHF.

CDR3 bases: TGTGCCAGCTCACCAATTACGGGGAACACTGAAGCTTTCTTT. Encoded protein: CASSPITGNTEAFF. The rearrangement joins TRBV18 to TRBJ1-1; D unclear. Germline V gene data show CDR1 as KGHSH and CDR2 as LQKENI. V was shortened by 2 bases and J by 1 base, with 8 bases between the two germline ends. This CDR3 comprises 14 residues.

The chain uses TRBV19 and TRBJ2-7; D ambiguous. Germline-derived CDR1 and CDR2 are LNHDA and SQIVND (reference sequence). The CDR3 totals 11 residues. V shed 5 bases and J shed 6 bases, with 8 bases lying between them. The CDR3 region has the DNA TGTGCCAGTAGTTCCCGCGGCGAGCAGTACTTC. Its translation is CASSSRGEQYF.

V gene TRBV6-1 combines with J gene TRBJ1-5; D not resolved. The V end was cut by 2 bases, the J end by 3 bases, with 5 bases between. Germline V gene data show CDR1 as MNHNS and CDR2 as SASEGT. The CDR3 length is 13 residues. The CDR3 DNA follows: TGTGCCAGCAGTGAATCACTCAATCAGCCCCAGCATTTT. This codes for CASSESLNQPQHF.

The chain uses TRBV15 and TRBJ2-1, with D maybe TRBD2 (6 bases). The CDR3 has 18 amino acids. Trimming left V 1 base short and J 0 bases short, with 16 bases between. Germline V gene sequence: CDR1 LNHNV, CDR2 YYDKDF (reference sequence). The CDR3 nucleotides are TGTGCCACCAGCAGAGGAATTGTCGGGGGTCGCTCCTACAATGAGCAGTTCTTC. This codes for CATSRGIVGGRSYNEQFF. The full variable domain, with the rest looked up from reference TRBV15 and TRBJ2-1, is DAMVIQNPRYQVTQFGKPVTLSCSQTLNHNVMYWYQQKSSQAPKLLFHYYDKDFNNEADTPDNFQSRRPNTSFCFLDIRSPGLGDTAMYLCATSRGIVGGRSYNEQFFGPGTRLTVL.

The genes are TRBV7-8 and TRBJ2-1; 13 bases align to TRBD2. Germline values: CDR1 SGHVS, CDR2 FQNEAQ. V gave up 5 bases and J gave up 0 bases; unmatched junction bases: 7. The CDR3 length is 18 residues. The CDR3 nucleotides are TGTGCCAGCAGCCCGAGGACTAGCGGGGGTAGCTCCTACAATGAGCAGTTCTTC. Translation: CASSPRTSGGSSYNEQFF.

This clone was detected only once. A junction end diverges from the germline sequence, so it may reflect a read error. The CDR3, as DNA: TGCGCCAGCTGTGAAACTAGCGGGGATCAGTATTTT. As protein: CASCETSGDQYF. The V gene is TRBV10-2, the J gene TRBJ2-3; TRBD2 aligns across 10 bases. CDR1 and CDR2 from the germline V gene are WSHSY and SAAADI. The length of the CDR3 is 12 residues.

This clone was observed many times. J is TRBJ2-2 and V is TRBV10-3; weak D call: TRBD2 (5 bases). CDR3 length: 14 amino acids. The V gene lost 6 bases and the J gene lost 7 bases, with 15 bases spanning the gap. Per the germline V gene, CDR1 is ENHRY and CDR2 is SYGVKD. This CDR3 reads CAIRSPGKGGELFF. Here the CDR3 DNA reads TGTGCCATCAGGTCCCCGGGGAAAGGCGGGGAGCTGTTTTTT.

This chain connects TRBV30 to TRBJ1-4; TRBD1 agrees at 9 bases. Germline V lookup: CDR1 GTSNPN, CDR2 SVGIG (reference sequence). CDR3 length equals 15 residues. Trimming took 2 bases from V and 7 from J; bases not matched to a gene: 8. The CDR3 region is CAWSIPGTGSEKLFF. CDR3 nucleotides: TGTGCCTGGAGTATCCCCGGGACAGGGAGTGAAAAACTGTTTTTT. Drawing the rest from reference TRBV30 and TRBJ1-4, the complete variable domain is SQTIHQWPATLVQPVGSPLSLECTVEGTSNPNLYWYRQAAGRGLQLLFYSVGIGQISSEVPQNLSASRPQDRQFILSSKKLLLSDSGFYLCAWSIPGTGSEKLFFGSGTQLSVL.

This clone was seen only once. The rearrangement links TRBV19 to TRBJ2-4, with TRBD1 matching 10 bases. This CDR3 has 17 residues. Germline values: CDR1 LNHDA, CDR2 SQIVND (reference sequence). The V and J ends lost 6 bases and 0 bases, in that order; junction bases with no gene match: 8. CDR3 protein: CASSRDRGIGAKNIQYF. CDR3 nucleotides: TGTGCCAGTAGCCGGGACAGGGGAATTGGAGCCAAAAACATTCAGTACTTC.